This is a list of T cell receptor beta chains from one sample in a study of blood T cell repertoires in COVID-19. The table came from immunoSEQ multiplex PCR; TCRdb's copy has only in-frame clones and leaves some out. There are some 49,000 clones in the sample; more than 75% occur only once, and over 15% lies in the top ten. The sample consisted of peripheral blood. The receptors originated from a man between 70 and 80 years old with active COVID-19. CDR3s include the opening cysteine and the closing phenylalanine or tryptophan. A D gene is named only where the DNA matches it firmly. Some rows mark clone size as missing; the rest say once, few, many or name a class of expanded clone.

d_call j_call clone_size v_call cdr3_nt cdr3_aa
NA TRBJ2-7 NA TRBV24-1 TGTGCCACCAGTGGTAGCTCCTACGAGCAGTACTTC CATSGSSYEQYF
NA TRBJ2-7 once TRBV7-2 TGTGCCAGCAGCTTAACCGTGGGACTTGGATACGAGCAGTACTTC CASSLTVGLGYEQYF
TRBD1 TRBJ2-7 NA TRBV18 TGTGCCAGCTCACCACGGAGGACAGGAGGCTCTTACGAGCAGTACTTC CASSPRRTGGSYEQYF
NA TRBJ2-7 NA TRBV6-1 TGTGCCAGCAGTGACCGACTCTCCTACGAGCAGTACTTC CASSDRLSYEQYF
TRBD1 TRBJ1-1 NA TRBV10-3 TGTGCCATCGGACAGGTGAACACTGAAGCTTTCTTT CAIGQVNTEAFF
NA TRBJ2-3 NA TRBV24-1 TGTGCCACCAGTGACCCCAGGTCCGCGGGGCTACTCACAGATACGCAGTATTTT CATSDPRSAGLLTDTQYF
NA TRBJ2-1 NA TRBV6-2/TRBV6-3 TGTGCCAGCAGTTACGACTCCGGATACAATGAGCAGTTCTTC CASSYDSGYNEQFF
NA TRBJ1-2 few TRBV6-2/TRBV6-3 TGTGCCAGCAGTTACTGGACCAGGGCCCATGGCTACACCTTC CASSYWTRAHGYTF
NA TRBJ2-2 NA TRBV30 TGTGCCTGGAGTCGAGACATATTCGGGGAGCTGTTTTTT CAWSRDIFGELFF
TRBD1 TRBJ1-5 NA TRBV24-1 TGTGCCACCAGTCGGACAGGGAGTAGCAATCAGCCCCAGCATTTT CATSRTGSSNQPQHF
NA TRBJ2-3 NA TRBV11-1 TGTGCCAGCAGCTTAGAAGCCGCTAGCACAGATACGCAGTATTTT CASSLEAASTDTQYF